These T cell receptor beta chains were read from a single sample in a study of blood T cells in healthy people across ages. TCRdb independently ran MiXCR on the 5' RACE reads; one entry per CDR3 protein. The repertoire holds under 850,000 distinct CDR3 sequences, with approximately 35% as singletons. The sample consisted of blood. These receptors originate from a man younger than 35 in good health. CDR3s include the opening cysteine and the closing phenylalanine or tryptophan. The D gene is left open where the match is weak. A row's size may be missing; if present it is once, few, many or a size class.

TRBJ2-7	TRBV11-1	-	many	CASSLGREGYEQYF	TGTGCCAGCAGCTTAGGGAGGGAAGGCTACGAGCAGTACTTC
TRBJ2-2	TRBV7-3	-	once	CASSPSIGGGELFF	TGTGCCAGCAGCCCGAGCATAGGCGGCGGGGAGCTGTTTTTT
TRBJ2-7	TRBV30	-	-	CAWSSRGYEQYF	TGTGCCTGGAGTAGCCGGGGCTACGAGCAGTACTTC
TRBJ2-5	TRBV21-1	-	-	CASSKALTRHQETQYF	TGTGCCAGCAGCAAAGCACTCACAAGACACCAAGAGACCCAGTACTTC
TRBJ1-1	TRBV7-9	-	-	CASSYGLGRDEAFF	TGTGCCAGCAGCTACGGGTTGGGTCGAGATGAAGCTTTCTTT
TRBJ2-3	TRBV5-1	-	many	CASSLRRLVDTQYF	TGCGCCAGCAGCCTCAGAAGACTTGTAGATACGCAGTATTTT
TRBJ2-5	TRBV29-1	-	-	CSVGSGSVPSQQYF	TGCAGCGTGGGGAGCGGTTCAGTCCCCTCCCAGCAGTACTTC
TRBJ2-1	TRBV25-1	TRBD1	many	CASSARTGSSYNEQFF	TGTGCCAGCAGTGCCAGGACAGGCAGCTCCTACAATGAGCAGTTCTTC
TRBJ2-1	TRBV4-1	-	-	CASSQNWGYNEQFF	TGCGCCAGCAGCCAGAATTGGGGATACAATGAGCAGTTCTTC
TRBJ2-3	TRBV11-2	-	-	CASSLTGLITDTQYF	TGTGCCAGCAGCCTCACGGGACTTATCACAGATACGCAGTATTTT
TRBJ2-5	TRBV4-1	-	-	CASSRVQGRQETQYF	TGCGCCAGCAGCCGGGTACAGGGCCGCCAAGAGACCCAGTACTTC
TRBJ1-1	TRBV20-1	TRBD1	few	CSAPDADRGTEAFF	TGCAGTGCTCCTGACGCCGACAGGGGTACTGAAGCTTTCTTT
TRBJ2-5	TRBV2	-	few	CASRASPNQETQYF	TGTGCCAGCAGGGCTAGCCCCAACCAAGAGACCCAGTACTTC
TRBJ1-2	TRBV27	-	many	CASKTGTGQPGYTF	TGTGCCAGCAAGACCGGCACCGGACAACCCGGCTACACCTTC
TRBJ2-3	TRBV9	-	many	CASSGDTQYF	TGTGCCAGCAGCGGAGATACGCAGTATTTT
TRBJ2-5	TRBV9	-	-	CASSVGRSSMETQYF	TGTGCCAGCAGCGTGGGACGGTCAAGTATGGAGACCCAGTACTTC
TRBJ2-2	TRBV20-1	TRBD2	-	CSAPIAGANTGELFF	TGCAGTGCTCCTATAGCGGGAGCGAACACCGGGGAGCTGTTTTTT
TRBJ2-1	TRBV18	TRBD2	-	CASLPRGGEINEQFF	TGTGCCAGCTTACCGCGGGGGGGCGAGATCAATGAGCAGTTCTTC
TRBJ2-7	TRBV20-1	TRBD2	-	CSAREIAGGTYEQYF	TGCAGTGCTAGAGAAATAGCGGGGGGGACCTACGAGCAGTACTTC
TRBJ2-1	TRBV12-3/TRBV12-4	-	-	CASTWGAHNEQFF	TGTGCCAGCACCTGGGGCGCCCACAATGAGCAGTTCTTC
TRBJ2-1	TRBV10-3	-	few	CAISSRVPQYNEQFF	TGTGCCATCAGTAGCAGGGTTCCGCAATACAATGAGCAGTTCTTC
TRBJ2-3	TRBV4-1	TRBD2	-	CASSLRETSGVTDTQYF	TGCGCCAGCAGCCTTCGGGAGACTAGCGGGGTTACAGATACGCAGTATTTT
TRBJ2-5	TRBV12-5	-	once	CASGWTGAGETQYF	TGTGCTAGTGGTTGGACCGGGGCTGGGGAGACCCAGTACTTC
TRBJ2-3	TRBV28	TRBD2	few	CASSLFGGVSTDTQYF	TGTGCCAGCAGTTTATTTGGGGGGGTGAGCACAGATACGCAGTATTTT
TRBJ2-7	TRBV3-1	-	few	CASSQDSFYEQYF	TGTGCCAGCAGCCAAGATAGTTTCTACGAGCAGTACTTC
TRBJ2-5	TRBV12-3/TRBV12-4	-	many	CASSLVRGIPPSPATETQYF	TGTGCCAGCAGTTTAGTTAGAGGGATTCCCCCTTCTCCAGCCACTGAGACCCAGTACTTC
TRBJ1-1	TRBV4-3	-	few	CASSQGVAGADTEAFF	TGCGCCAGCAGCCAAGGGGTCGCAGGGGCGGACACTGAAGCTTTCTTT
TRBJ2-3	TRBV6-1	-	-	CASSERGAFTDTQYF	TGTGCCAGCAGTGAACGGGGGGCGTTCACAGATACGCAGTATTTT
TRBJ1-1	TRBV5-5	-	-	CASSFGGGGLRTEAFF	TGTGCCAGCAGCTTTGGTGGAGGGGGGCTGCGGACTGAAGCTTTCTTT
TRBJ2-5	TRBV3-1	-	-	CVSGDHHLGSETQYF	TGTGTCAGTGGGGATCATCATTTGGGTAGCGAGACCCAGTACTTC
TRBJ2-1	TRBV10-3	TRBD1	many	CAIGTVPNEQFF	TGTGCCATCGGGACAGTCCCCAATGAGCAGTTCTTC
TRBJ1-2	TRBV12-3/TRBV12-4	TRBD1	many	CASSFNRGGRDGYTF	TGTGCCAGCAGTTTCAACAGGGGAGGGAGGGATGGCTACACCTTC
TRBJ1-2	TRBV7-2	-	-	CASSALQRFGYGYTF	TGTGCCAGCAGCGCCCTCCAACGGTTCGGCTATGGCTACACCTTC
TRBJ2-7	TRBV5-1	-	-	CASGLDGETSTYEQYF	TGCGCCAGCGGCTTGGATGGGGAGACCTCAACCTACGAGCAGTACTTC
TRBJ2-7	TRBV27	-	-	CASIRGAGGTNEQYF	TGTGCCAGCATCCGTGGGGCAGGGGGGACCAATGAGCAGTACTTC
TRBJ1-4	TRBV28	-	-	CASSLEVLSTNEKLFF	TGTGCCAGCAGTTTAGAAGTGTTATCAACTAATGAAAAACTGTTTTTT
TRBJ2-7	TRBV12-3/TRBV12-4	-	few	CASSLAWTDSYEQYF	TGTGCCAGCAGTTTAGCTTGGACAGATTCCTACGAGCAGTACTTC
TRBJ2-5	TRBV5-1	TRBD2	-	CANSFGLAGGHQYQETQYF	TGCGCCAACAGTTTCGGACTAGCGGGGGGGCATCAGTACCAAGAGACCCAGTACTTC
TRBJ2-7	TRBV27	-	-	CASTLGRTSTAEQYF	TGTGCCAGCACCCTCGGCCGGACTTCTACTGCCGAGCAGTACTTC
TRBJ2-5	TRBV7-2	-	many	CASSGQETQYF	TGTGCCAGCAGTGGCCAAGAGACCCAGTACTTC
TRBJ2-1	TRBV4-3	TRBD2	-	CASSQDSGIYNEQFF	TGCGCCAGCAGCCAAGATAGCGGGATCTACAATGAGCAGTTCTTC
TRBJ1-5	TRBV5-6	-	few	CASSSGQFNQPQHF	TGTGCCAGCAGCTCTGGACAGTTCAATCAGCCCCAGCATTTT
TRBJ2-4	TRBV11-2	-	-	CASSLSVKNIQYF	TGTGCCAGCAGCTTGTCAGTAAAAAACATTCAGTACTTC
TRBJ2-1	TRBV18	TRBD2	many	CASSPPGNSGQQFF	TGTGCCAGCTCACCACCAGGCAATAGCGGGCAGCAGTTCTTC
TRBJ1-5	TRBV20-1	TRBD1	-	CSARDPSTGGGWPQHF	TGCAGTGCTAGAGACCCTTCCACAGGGGGGGGTTGGCCCCAGCATTTT
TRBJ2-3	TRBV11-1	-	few	CASRSDGGSTDTQYF	TGTGCCAGCAGGTCAGACGGGGGTAGCACAGATACGCAGTATTTT
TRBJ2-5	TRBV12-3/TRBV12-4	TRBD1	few	CASSFGDSRQETQYF	TGTGCCAGCAGTTTCGGGGACAGCCGACAAGAGACCCAGTACTTC
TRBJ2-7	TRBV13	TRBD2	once	CASSLGDSGFSYEQYF	TGTGCCAGCAGCTTAGGCGATAGCGGGTTTTCCTACGAGCAGTACTTC
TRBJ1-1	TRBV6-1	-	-	CASIMSGLNTEAFF	TGTGCCAGCATTATGAGTGGTCTGAACACTGAAGCTTTCTTT
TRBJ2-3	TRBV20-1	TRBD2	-	CSAPNGGLVEDTQYF	TGCAGTGCTCCAAACGGGGGACTAGTGGAAGATACGCAGTATTTT
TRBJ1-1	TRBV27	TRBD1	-	CASSSPGTGRGEAFF	TGTGCCAGCTCTTCGCCCGGGACAGGGAGGGGTGAAGCTTTCTTT
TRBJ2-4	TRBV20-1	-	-	CSARVGTRENIQYF	TGCAGTGCTAGAGTGGGAACAAGGGAAAACATTCAGTACTTC
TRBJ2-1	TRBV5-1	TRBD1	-	CASSRGQGNYNEQFF	TGCGCCAGCAGCCGAGGACAGGGGAATTACAATGAGCAGTTCTTC
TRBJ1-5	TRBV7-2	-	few	CASSPGLGNDAPQHF	TGTGCCAGCAGCCCAGGGTTGGGGAATGATGCGCCCCAGCATTTT
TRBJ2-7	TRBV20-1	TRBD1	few	CSARDPGQGVDGGQYF	TGCAGTGCTAGAGATCCCGGACAGGGGGTGGATGGAGGGCAGTACTTC
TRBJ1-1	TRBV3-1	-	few	CASTGLRGTEAFF	TGTGCCAGCACGGGCTTACGGGGCACTGAAGCTTTCTTT
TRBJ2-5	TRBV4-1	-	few	CASKHPSGETQYF	TGCGCCAGCAAACACCCATCAGGAGAGACCCAGTACTTC